This T cell receptor beta chain was identified during a study of ipilimumab plus nivolumab after autologous stem cell transplantation. Study-level background: DLBCL patients had primary refractory or relapsed disease.

The V gene's germline CDR1 is LNHDA and CDR2 SQIVND (reference sequence). The V and J ends lost 1 base and 6 bases, in that order; junction bases with no gene match: 13. The CDR3 is 19 residues long. The assay was immunoSEQ multiplex PCR, and TCRdb's table has in-frame clones only and misses some. The repertoire holds fewer than 30,000 clones, with about 82% as singletons. The study's findings and limits: Authors suggest TCR repertoire, Treg phenotype and gut microbiota support further study.

Notes on this clone: The antigen remains undetermined.

Sequenced here: PBMCs, sampled in a trial of ipilimumab plus nivolumab as post-transplant consolidation. This chain connects TRBV19 to TRBJ2-2, with 11 bases lining up with TRBD1. This clonotype was obtained from a male donor with diffuse large B-cell lymphoma. CDR3 amino acids: CASSIVAPGTGGQAGELFF. The CDR3 region has the DNA TGTGCCAGTAGTATAGTAGCTCCCGGGACAGGGGGGCAAGCCGGGGAGCTGTTTTTT.